These T cell receptor beta chains were read from a single sample in a study of blood T cell repertoires in COVID-19. The table came from immunoSEQ multiplex PCR; TCRdb's copy has only in-frame clones and leaves some out. The data hold around 140,000 clones, with roughly 91% observed a single time. Material: peripheral blood. The source is a man aged 55 to 70 with COVID-19, enrolled during active disease. Both conserved end residues are part of each CDR3. A D gene is named only where the DNA matches it firmly. Clone size appears in some rows only: once, few, many, or a class for an expanded clone.

v_call	clone_size	j_call	d_call	cdr3_aa	cdr3_nt
TRBV12-3/TRBV12-4	NA	TRBJ1-1	NA	CASTPSPSTEAFF	TGTGCCAGCACTCCATCCCCCAGCACTGAAGCTTTCTTT
TRBV28	NA	TRBJ1-6	TRBD1	CASSFIPAQGGYNSPLHF	TGTGCCAGCAGTTTTATCCCGGCTCAGGGGGGATATAATTCACCCCTCCACTTT
TRBV5-1	NA	TRBJ2-1	NA	CASSLGDTTYNEQFF	TGCGCCAGCAGCTTGGGGGACACTACCTACAATGAGCAGTTCTTC
TRBV27	once	TRBJ1-2	TRBD1	CASRTGGGYTF	TGTGCCAGCCGGACAGGGGGAGGCTACACCTTC
TRBV2	NA	TRBJ2-7	TRBD2	CASSGSGGPSYEQYF	TGTGCCAGCAGTGGAAGCGGGGGGCCGTCCTACGAGCAGTACTTC
TRBV29-1	NA	TRBJ1-2	TRBD1	CSVPDRAYGYTF	TGCAGCGTCCCTGACAGGGCTTATGGCTACACCTTC
TRBV27	NA	TRBJ2-5	TRBD1	CASSPGDRGPSETQYF	TGTGCCAGCAGTCCGGGGGACAGGGGGCCCTCGGAGACCCAGTACTTC
TRBV19	NA	TRBJ2-3	NA	CATRSWGGPRNTDTQYF	TGTGCCACTCGATCGTGGGGGGGGCCTCGAAACACAGATACGCAGTATTTT
TRBV13	NA	TRBJ1-2	NA	CASSLYGLLSYGYTF	TGTGCCAGCAGCTTATATGGACTGTTAAGCTATGGCTACACCTTC
TRBV10-3	NA	TRBJ2-5	TRBD2	CAISDGSGGPSQYF	TGTGCCATCAGTGATGGTAGCGGGGGACCTTCCCAGTACTTC
TRBV11-3	NA	TRBJ1-1	TRBD1	CASSPGTAGNTEAFF	TGTGCCAGCAGCCCTGGGACAGCCGGGAACACTGAAGCTTTCTTT
TRBV6-5	NA	TRBJ1-2	NA	CASSSVTRSYGYTF	TGTGCCAGCAGTTCCGTAACGAGAAGCTATGGCTACACCTTC
TRBV7-9	NA	TRBJ1-4	TRBD1	CASSRRTGKSEKLFF	TGTGCCAGCAGCCGACGGACAGGGAAGAGTGAAAAACTGTTTTTT
TRBV2	NA	TRBJ2-4	TRBD2	CASSEVSGAGLAKNIQYF	TGTGCCAGCAGTGAAGTGAGCGGGGCAGGACTAGCCAAAAACATTCAGTACTTC
TRBV30	NA	TRBJ2-7	TRBD1	CAWKGVPGQGPSNSYEQYF	TGTGCCTGGAAGGGGGTACCGGGACAGGGGCCTTCGAACTCCTACGAGCAGTACTTC
TRBV7-2	NA	TRBJ1-3	TRBD1	CASSLGTGGGNTIYF	TGTGCCAGCAGCTTAGGGACAGGAGGGGGAAACACCATATATTTT
TRBV5-1	NA	TRBJ1-4	NA	CASSSRVPNEKLFF	TGCGCCAGCAGCTCCCGGGTGCCGAATGAAAAACTGTTTTTT
TRBV20-1	NA	TRBJ1-1	TRBD1	CSPGTATEAFF	TGCAGTCCCGGGACAGCCACTGAAGCTTTCTTT
TRBV28	NA	TRBJ2-5	NA	CASSSRETQYF	TGTGCCAGCAGTTCTCGAGAGACCCAGTACTTC
TRBV19	NA	TRBJ1-2	TRBD1	CASSTYGQGSHGYTF	TGTGCCAGTAGTACCTACGGACAGGGGTCCCATGGCTACACCTTC
TRBV29-1	NA	TRBJ1-2	NA	CSVPGGGGAYGYTF	TGCAGCGTACCCGGGGGGGGAGGCGCCTATGGCTACACCTTC
TRBV5-6	NA	TRBJ1-6	NA	CASSFNNSPLHF	TGTGCCAGCAGCTTCAATAATTCACCCCTCCACTTT
TRBV5-6	NA	TRBJ2-3	NA	CASSRWTPTFDTQYF	TGTGCCAGCAGCAGATGGACACCCACGTTCGATACGCAGTATTTT
TRBV12-3/TRBV12-4	once	TRBJ1-5	NA	CASSFGGQPQHF	TGTGCCAGCAGTTTCGGGGGACAGCCCCAGCATTTT
TRBV19	NA	TRBJ1-2	NA	CASTGAAISNYGYTF	TGTGCCAGTACAGGGGCGGCAATATCTAACTATGGCTACACCTTC
TRBV5-1	few	TRBJ1-1	TRBD1	CASLGQGGTEAFF	TGCGCCAGCTTGGGACAGGGAGGGACTGAAGCTTTCTTT
TRBV19	NA	TRBJ1-1	NA	CASSIDLGQKNTEAFF	TGTGCCAGTAGTATAGATCTTGGACAGAAGAACACTGAAGCTTTCTTT
TRBV19	NA	TRBJ1-1	TRBD1	CASSSHAGQWNTEAFF	TGTGCCAGTAGCTCCCACGCGGGACAGTGGAACACTGAAGCTTTCTTT
TRBV9	NA	TRBJ2-3	NA	CASSVGADTQYF	TGTGCCAGCAGCGTAGGCGCAGATACGCAGTATTTT
TRBV10-3	once	TRBJ1-1	NA	CAISDNVETGWLKAFF	TGTGCCATCAGTGATAACGTAGAAACCGGTTGGTTGAAAGCTTTCTTT
TRBV9	NA	TRBJ2-7	TRBD1	CASSVGGQGYYEQYF	TGTGCCAGCAGCGTTGGGGGACAGGGATATTACGAGCAGTACTTC
TRBV7-2	NA	TRBJ1-1	NA	CASSLASWPRYGGNTEAFF	TGTGCCAGCAGCTTAGCCTCGTGGCCCCGTTATGGCGGAAACACTGAAGCTTTCTTT
TRBV7-2	NA	TRBJ1-2	NA	CASSLGGGINYGYTF	TGTGCCAGCAGCTTAGGGGGCGGTATTAACTATGGCTACACCTTC
TRBV7-9	NA	TRBJ1-4	TRBD1	CASSPGQGREKLFF	TGTGCCAGCAGCCCGGGACAGGGTCGCGAAAAACTGTTTTTT
TRBV2	NA	TRBJ1-4	NA	CASSPLRNRAQNEKLFF	TGTGCCAGCAGTCCCCTCCGGAACAGGGCCCAAAATGAAAAACTGTTTTTT
TRBV6-5	NA	TRBJ1-2	NA	CASTLGAGNYGYTF	TGTGCCAGCACCCTTGGGGCAGGGAACTATGGCTACACCTTC
TRBV6-6	NA	TRBJ1-2	TRBD1	CASSATSGQGYGYTF	TGTGCCAGCAGTGCAACCTCGGGACAGGGCTATGGCTACACCTTC
TRBV7-3	NA	TRBJ2-3	NA	CASSLQAGLGDTQYF	TGTGCCAGCAGCTTACAGGCAGGGTTGGGGGATACGCAGTATTTT
TRBV7-8	NA	TRBJ2-7	NA	CASSLVYRVKPYEQYF	TGTGCCAGCAGCTTAGTGTACCGGGTTAAGCCCTACGAGCAGTACTTC
TRBV11-2	NA	TRBJ1-1	NA	CASSLRHREGTFF	TGTGCCAGCAGCTTAAGGCATAGGGAGGGGACTTTCTTT
TRBV6-5	NA	TRBJ1-4	TRBD1	CASSRDRVMNEKLFF	TGTGCCAGCAGCCGGGACAGGGTGATGAATGAAAAACTGTTTTTT
TRBV5-1	NA	TRBJ2-3	TRBD1	CASSLGTGIRDTQYF	TGCGCCAGCAGCTTGGGGACAGGAATACGAGATACGCAGTATTTT
TRBV10-3	NA	TRBJ1-6	NA	CAISAGAGALSPLHF	TGTGCCATCAGCGCAGGGGCGGGTGCTTTGTCACCCCTCCACTTT
TRBV5-1	NA	TRBJ2-1	TRBD1	CASSLGQGSDEQFF	TGCGCCAGCAGCCTTGGACAGGGGTCGGATGAGCAGTTCTTC